A selection of T cell receptor beta chains follows, all from one sample in a study of blood T cells in healthy people across ages. TCRdb independently ran MiXCR on the 5' RACE reads; one entry per CDR3 protein. The sample consists of 1.8 million or so distinct CDR3 sequences, about two fifths of them appearing once. Sequencing used blood. Receptors were obtained from a human donor in good health. CDR3s include the opening cysteine and the closing phenylalanine or tryptophan. A D gene is named only where the DNA matches it firmly. Rows may omit the clone size; those that give it use once, few, many or a size class.

D,V,size,J,DNA,CDR3
.,TRBV6-6,.,TRBJ1-1,TGTGCCAGCAGTTACGCAGGGGCTCAGAACACTGAAGCTTTCTTT,CASSYAGAQNTEAFF
.,TRBV11-2,few,TRBJ1-2,TGTGCCAGCAGCTTGACAGCCATCTATGGCTACACCTTC,CASSLTAIYGYTF
.,TRBV20-1,.,TRBJ2-3,TGCAGTGCTAGCAAGGGAGTTGGAACAGATACGCAGTATTTT,CSASKGVGTDTQYF
.,TRBV27,.,TRBJ2-3,TGTGCCAGCAGTGATCGGGGTAGTTGGGCAGATACGCAGTATTTT,CASSDRGSWADTQYF
.,TRBV4-1,.,TRBJ2-1,TGCGCCAGCAGCGTCACAACTAGAAGCTCCTACAATGAGCAGTTCTTC,CASSVTTRSSYNEQFF
.,TRBV13,.,TRBJ2-3,TGTGTCAGCAGACCGATCAGGGGCCGAAGGACAGATACGCAGTATTTT,CVSRPIRGRRTDTQYF
.,TRBV15,.,TRBJ2-1,TGTGCCACCAGCAGAGTTGGGGCCCAAAATGAGCAGTTCTTC,CATSRVGAQNEQFF
.,TRBV9,few,TRBJ1-2,TGTGCCAGCAGCGTAGATCCACGAATGGGATCATACTACACCTTC,CASSVDPRMGSYYTF
.,TRBV6-5,few,TRBJ2-3,TGTGCCAGCAGTTACGGGGCAGTAGATACGCAGTATTTT,CASSYGAVDTQYF
.,TRBV5-1,many,TRBJ2-5,TGCGCCAGCAGCCCCCGGGGCGCCGGGGAGACCCAGTACTTC,CASSPRGAGETQYF
.,TRBV6-2/TRBV6-3,.,TRBJ2-5,TGTGCCAGCAGGGATCACGGCGGGCAGTACTTC,CASRDHGGQYF
.,TRBV4-3,many,TRBJ2-3,TGCGCCAGCAGCCGAGTAGTAAAGCGGGGCACAGATACGCAGTATTTT,CASSRVVKRGTDTQYF
.,TRBV6-1,.,TRBJ2-3,TGTGCCAGCAAAACGGGGTTCCAGGCAGATACGCAGTATTTT,CASKTGFQADTQYF
TRBD1,TRBV5-6,few,TRBJ1-5,TGTGCCAGCAGCCAGATCGGACAGGATCAGCCCCAGCATTTT,CASSQIGQDQPQHF
.,TRBV13,few,TRBJ2-4,TGTGCCAGCAGCACCAACGGGGGTGCCAAAAACATTCAGTACTTC,CASSTNGGAKNIQYF
.,TRBV7-2,few,TRBJ2-2,TGTGCCAGCAGCTCACGGAAGATAACCGGGGAGCTGTTTTTT,CASSSRKITGELFF
TRBD1,TRBV29-1,few,TRBJ1-1,TGCAGCGTCCAAGGGGGCGCGAGGGACACTGAAGCTTTCTTT,CSVQGGARDTEAFF
TRBD1,TRBV10-3,.,TRBJ1-1,TGTGCCATCATAAATGAGCGGGGACAGAAGAACACTGAAGCTTTCTTT,CAIINERGQKNTEAFF
.,TRBV25-1,.,TRBJ2-3,TGTGCCAGCAGTGAATTGGAACCAACGTCTAGCACAGATACGCAGTATTTT,CASSELEPTSSTDTQYF
.,TRBV7-9,.,TRBJ2-3,TGTGCCAGCAGCTTGTGGGACAACGGCACAGATACGCAGTATTTT,CASSLWDNGTDTQYF
.,TRBV12-3/TRBV12-4,.,TRBJ2-7,TGTGCCAGCAGCCCCCCTGGTGCGAGTCACGAGCAGTACTTC,CASSPPGASHEQYF
TRBD1,TRBV27,few,TRBJ2-1,TGTGCCAGAACCTGGGACAGACAGTTCTTC,CARTWDRQFF
.,TRBV3-1,.,TRBJ1-1,TGTGCCAGCGGCCAAGAATCCCAGGGAATGGTGAACACTGAAGCTTTCTTT,CASGQESQGMVNTEAFF
.,TRBV7-9,.,TRBJ1-2,TGTGCCAGCAGCTTAGGAGGGTTGGGAAGTGGCTACACCTTC,CASSLGGLGSGYTF
TRBD1,TRBV5-5,once,TRBJ2-6,TGTGCCAGCAGCGCGTTGGGACCGGGACAGGGGGCATCTGGGGCCAACGTCCTGACTTTC,CASSALGPGQGASGANVLTF
TRBD2,TRBV14,.,TRBJ2-3,TGTGCCAGCAGCCAAGTCCGGACTAGCGGTTTGGATACGCAGTATTTT,CASSQVRTSGLDTQYF
TRBD2,TRBV20-1,.,TRBJ2-1,TGCAGTGCTACAAGACTTCGACTAGCGGGGGCCCATGAGCAGTTCTTC,CSATRLRLAGAHEQFF
.,TRBV11-2,.,TRBJ1-4,TGTGCCAGCAGCTTAGAGTGGGGGCTCAGAGCCGAAAAACTGTTTTTT,CASSLEWGLRAEKLFF
TRBD1,TRBV20-1,few,TRBJ2-3,TGCAGTGCTAGACCTGACAGGGGGCGCACAGATACGCAGTATTTT,CSARPDRGRTDTQYF
.,TRBV29-1,few,TRBJ2-4,TGCAGCGTTGAAGCCAGGGAGGCCAAAAACATTCAGTACTTC,CSVEAREAKNIQYF
.,TRBV29-1,few,TRBJ2-1,TGCAGCGCTGACAGGTCTAATGAGCAGTTCTTC,CSADRSNEQFF
.,TRBV7-6,.,TRBJ2-6,TGTGCCAGCAGCCCTCGTGGGACGCGATCTGGGGCCAACGTCCTGACTTTC,CASSPRGTRSGANVLTF
.,TRBV6-2/TRBV6-3,.,TRBJ2-1,TGTGCCAGCACACTCTCCTTAGGCTACGAGCAGTTCTTC,CASTLSLGYEQFF
TRBD1,TRBV6-5,once,TRBJ2-7,TGTGCCAGCGCTTCAACAGGGGCCGCTATCTACGAGCAGTACTTC,CASASTGAAIYEQYF
TRBD1,TRBV25-1,.,TRBJ2-7,TGTGCCAGTAGAGACACCGGGACAGGGGGAACGTACGAGCAGTACTTC,CASRDTGTGGTYEQYF
TRBD1,TRBV7-2,few,TRBJ1-1,TGTGCCAGCAGCTTAGACTCAGGGGGGGTCGCTGAAGCTTTCTTT,CASSLDSGGVAEAFF
.,TRBV20-1,.,TRBJ2-7,TGCAGTGCTAGAAACAGGGAATCGTACGAGCAGTACTTC,CSARNRESYEQYF
TRBD2,TRBV6-6,.,TRBJ2-7,TGTGCCAGCAAGGAGGGCAAGCGGGGCGGGAACGAGCAGTACTTC,CASKEGKRGGNEQYF
.,TRBV29-1,.,TRBJ2-1,TGCAGCGTTGAAGATCGGCTCAGCCTCCCAGAGACCCAGTTCTTC,CSVEDRLSLPETQFF
.,TRBV29-1,.,TRBJ1-2,TGCAGCGTGGCAGGGCACGGTGGTGGCTACACCTTC,CSVAGHGGGYTF
.,TRBV6-5,.,TRBJ2-3,TGTGCCAGCAGTTACCAGGTTTTAGATACGCAGTATTTT,CASSYQVLDTQYF
.,TRBV10-3,.,TRBJ2-5,TGTGCCATCAGTGAGCAGGCAGCCCAAGAGACCCAGTACTTC,CAISEQAAQETQYF
.,TRBV11-2,.,TRBJ2-1,TGTGCCAGCAGCTCCCATCTTAGCGACAATGAGCAGTTCTTC,CASSSHLSDNEQFF
TRBD1,TRBV10-3,few,TRBJ2-7,TGTGCCATCAGTCCGGGACAGGATGAGACCAACTACTTTCTCGAGCAGTACTTC,CAISPGQDETNYFLEQYF
.,TRBV20-1,.,TRBJ1-2,TGCAGTGCTAGAGGTAGCATTCGCGGCTACACCTTC,CSARGSIRGYTF
.,TRBV29-1,.,TRBJ1-2,TGCAGCGTTGAAGGGATCTCCTATGGCTACACCTTC,CSVEGISYGYTF
.,TRBV5-5,.,TRBJ1-5,TGTGCCAGCAGCCCATCAGGGTTGTCTAGCAATCAGCCCCAGCATTTT,CASSPSGLSSNQPQHF
.,TRBV5-1,.,TRBJ2-2,TGCGCCAGCAGCGGCCGGATGAACACCGGGGAGCTGTTTTTT,CASSGRMNTGELFF
TRBD1,TRBV24-1,.,TRBJ2-1,TGTGCCACTAACAGGGGAAGCTCCTACAATGAGCAGTTCTTC,CATNRGSSYNEQFF
.,TRBV4-2,.,TRBJ2-5,TGTGCCAGCAGCCAAGATCCGACGGCCCGGGGGGAGACCCAGTACTTC,CASSQDPTARGETQYF
TRBD1,TRBV6-1,.,TRBJ2-5,TGTGCCAGCAGTGAAGAGGGGACAGGGGGAGAGACCCAGTACTTC,CASSEEGTGGETQYF
TRBD1,TRBV5-1,.,TRBJ2-5,TGCGCCAGCAGCCTAGATCCGGGACAGGGACAAGAGACCCAGTACTTC,CASSLDPGQGQETQYF
TRBD2,TRBV4-1,.,TRBJ2-5,TGCGCCAGCAGCTCCACACCGGGACTAGCGGTCCAAGAGACCCAGTACTTC,CASSSTPGLAVQETQYF